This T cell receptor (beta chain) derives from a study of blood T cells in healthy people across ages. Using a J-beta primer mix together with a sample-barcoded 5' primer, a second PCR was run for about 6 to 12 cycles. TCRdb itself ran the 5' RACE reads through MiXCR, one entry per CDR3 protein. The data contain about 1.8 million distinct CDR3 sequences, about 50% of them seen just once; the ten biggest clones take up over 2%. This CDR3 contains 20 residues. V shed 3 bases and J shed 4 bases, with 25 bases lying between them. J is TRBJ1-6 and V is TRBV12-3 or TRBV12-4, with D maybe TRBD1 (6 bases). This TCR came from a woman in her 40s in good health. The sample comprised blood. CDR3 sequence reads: CASSFVGGRLEANYNSPLHF. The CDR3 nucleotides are TGTGCCAGCAGTTTCGTCGGGGGGCGACTGGAAGCCAATTATAATTCACCCCTCCACTTT.